This entry features one T cell receptor beta chain sequence. As yet, its antigen is unknown. This sample is drawn from a study of Ad26.COV2.S vaccination and SARS-CoV-2 variants. Broader study findings: There was reportedly substantial breadth in spike-specific CD8+ and CD4+ T cell responses after vaccination. Compared with placebo recipients, vaccine recipients had higher spike-specific TCR breadth. Similar non-spike TCR breadth was observed in recipients of vaccine and of placebo.

Produced via immunoSEQ multiplex PCR; TCRdb's table is partial and in-frame only. The sample has 150,000 to 200,000 clones, roughly 89% seen once. The origin of this receptor is a human donor who had recovered from COVID-19. The specimen was peripheral blood, collected after recovery from COVID-19.

The CDR3 nucleotides read TGTGCCAGCAGCTTAGTTGCGGCGCGTCGGTACGAGCAGTACTTC. This translates into CASSLVAARRYEQYF. V is TRBV7-2 and J is TRBJ2-7; D ambiguous. Germline-derived CDR1 and CDR2 are SGHTA and FQGNSA. Trimming cost V 1 base and J 4 bases, with 14 bases left between them. The CDR3 consists of 15 residues.